Shown below are 4 T cell receptor delta chains from a single sample sequenced in a study of γδ T cells in repeated Plasmodium falciparum infection. TCRdb made new clone calls on the multiplex PCR reads using CATT. The sample includes some 100,000 delta-chain clones, more than 1.4% of them seen just once. Vgamma9/Vdelta2+ and Vdelta2-negative gammadelta T cells were flow-sorted from PBMC for bulk sequencing. Sequenced input: gamma-delta T cells from blood. All receptors derive from a pool of human donors (malaria-infected and uninfected, not separated).

A word on this clone: TCRdb attributes to this sequence the protein of a much larger clone, which differs from the DNA translation at residue 13; a read error is likely, and the protein displayed is translated from the DNA. The CDR3 DNA is TGTGCCTGTGAACGACTCGGGATGAACACCGATAAACCCATCTTT. Amino acid sequence: CACERLGMNTDKPIF. V gene assignment gives TRDV2, but the J gene was left uncalled; TRDD3 is the table's D call, not checked against the DNA. Per germline, CDR1 GEAIGNYY and CDR2 EKD. The CDR3 totals 15 residues.

In this sample, this clone turned up many times. The protein that TCRdb holds for this DNA derives from a much larger clone and differs from the translated DNA at residue 12, which likely indicates a read error; the protein shown here is translated from the DNA. The CDR3 DNA reads as TGTGCTCTTGGGGAACTGTCCTACTGGGGGACCCTCTATAGTAAACTCATCTTT. It codes for CALGELSYWGTLYSKLIF. The genes are TRDV1 and TRDJ1, with 9 bases identical to TRDD3. The CDR3 spans 18 residues. In germline, CDR1 is TSWWSYY, CDR2 QGS. V was clipped by 0 bases and J by 7 bases; unmatched bases: 15.

This clone was seen a handful of times. This DNA translates differently at residue 17 from the TCRdb protein, which is that of a much larger clone; a read error is likely, and the protein shown is the DNA's own translation. V gene assignment gives TRDV1, but the J gene was left uncalled; the D call in the table, TRDD3, was not verified against the DNA. Germline V gene data show CDR1 as TSWWSYY and CDR2 as QGS. This CDR3 contains 19 residues. As DNA, the CDR3 is TGTGCTCTTGGGGAAAGTCCGTACTGGGGGATCACTGGCACCGATAAACCCATCTTT. As protein: CALGESPYWGITGTDKPIF.

Concerning this clone itself: This DNA's translation differs at residue 3 from TCRdb's protein, which comes from a much larger clone; a read error is likely, and the protein shown is translated from the DNA. The chain has TRDV1 and TRDJ3, with D perhaps TRDD2 or TRDD3 (9 bases each). The J gene, not given by TCRdb, was assigned here from a germline match of the nucleotide sequence. Germline CDR1 is TSWWSYY and CDR2 is QGS. The CDR3 is 24 residues long. CDR3 protein: CAPGPIPFLRTGGLYSWDTRQMFF. The CDR3 region has the DNA TGTGCTCCTGGGCCCATCCCCTTCCTACGAACTGGGGGACTGTACTCCTGGGACACCCGACAGATGTTTTTC.